Presented here are 15 T cell receptor beta chains from one specimen sequenced in a study of blood T cell repertoires in COVID-19. The method was immunoSEQ multiplex PCR; TCRdb's version includes in-frame clones alone and lacks a portion of them. The sample lists roughly 160,000 clones, around 81% seen once, with roughly a tenth in the top ten. What was sequenced was peripheral blood. All receptors derive from a man aged 65-85 years with active or convalescent COVID-19.

J is TRBJ2-5 and V is TRBV5-1, with 13 bases that match TRBD2. CDR3 length: 16 amino acids. With V trimmed by 2 bases and J by 2 bases, 3 bases remained unmatched. Germline CDR1 SGHRS, CDR2 YFSETQ. CDR3: CASSFRTSGGQETQYF. CDR3 sequence (DNA): TGCGCCAGCAGCTTTAGGACTAGCGGGGGACAAGAGACCCAGTACTTC.

This chain links TRBV28 with TRBJ2-7; no reliable D call. From germline, CDR1 is MDHEN and CDR2 SYDVKM. Trimming cost V 8 bases and J 9 bases, with 17 bases left between them. The CDR3 has 12 amino acids. CDR3 residues: CASQRGPIPQYF. For the CDR3, the DNA is TGTGCCAGCCAGCGCGGCCCTATACCGCAGTACTTC.

The chain joins TRBV4-3 to TRBJ2-5; 11 bases agree with TRBD2. V shed 5 bases, J shed 5 bases, and the junction held 10 bases outside the gene matches. The CDR3 is made up of 16 amino acids. CDR1 and CDR2 from the germline V gene are LGHNA and YSLEER. The CDR3: CASSSRFSGGAETQYF. CDR3 bases: TGCGCCAGCAGCTCCCGGTTTAGCGGGGGGGCCGAGACCCAGTACTTC.

The chain joins TRBV28 to TRBJ1-2, with D perhaps TRBD1 (5 bases). This CDR3 comprises 15 residues. Germline loops: CDR1 MDHEN, CDR2 SYDVKM. V lost 6 bases, J lost 3 bases, and 17 bases lay in between. DNA of the CDR3: TGTGCCAGCAGATCCCCCGCAGGGAGGGACTATGGCTACACCTTC. As protein: CASRSPAGRDYGYTF.

J is TRBJ1-1 and V is TRBV10-3; 8 nucleotides match TRBD1. J was trimmed by 1 base and V by 6 bases; bases with no gene match: 7. The length of the CDR3 is 15 residues. Per germline, CDR1 ENHRY and CDR2 SYGVKD. CDR3 in amino acids: CAIRGGQGRNTEAFF. CDR3 DNA sequence: TGTGCCATCAGGGGAGGACAGGGTAGGAACACTGAAGCTTTCTTT.

This clone is a singleton in its sample. V is TRBV3-1 (or the pseudogene TRBV3-2) and J is TRBJ1-6; D unclear. Per the germline V gene, CDR1 is LGHDT and CDR2 is YNNKEL (reference sequence). Trimming left V 0 bases short and J 10 bases short, with 13 bases between. The length of the CDR3 is 15 residues. The CDR3 reads CASSQEGGMRSPLHF. The CDR3 DNA reads TGTGCCAGCAGCCAAGAAGGAGGGATGAGGTCACCCCTCCACTTT.

This sequence joins TRBV9 and TRBJ1-4, with D perhaps matching TRBD1 (6 bases). Germline V CDR1 and CDR2: SGDLS, YYNGEE. Trimming took 0 bases from V and 8 from J, leaving 11 bases between them. CDR3 length: 14 residues. CDR3 bases: TGTGCCAGCAGCGTAGGAGGGGGAGGGGAAAAACTGTTTTTT. This gives the protein CASSVGGGGEKLFF.

V usage is TRBV10-3 and J usage is TRBJ2-3; D might be TRBD1 (6 bases). Between the trimmed V and J ends, which lost 2 bases and 2 bases, there was a span of 11 bases. Germline V gene lookup returns CDR1 ENHRY and CDR2 SYGVKD. This CDR3 comprises 15 residues. The DNA of the CDR3 is TGTGCCATCAGTGAGGGAGGACAGATCACAGATACGCAGTATTTT. Protein: CAISEGGQITDTQYF.

The V call is TRBV12-5, the J call TRBJ2-5; 11 bases are a match to TRBD2. With V trimmed by 3 bases and J by 2 bases, 11 bases remained unmatched. The CDR3 contains 18 residues. CDR1 is LGHNT, CDR2 FRNRAP, per germline. CDR3 protein: CASGLPLPSGGFQETQYF. DNA of the CDR3: TGTGCTAGTGGTTTACCCCTCCCTAGCGGGGGGTTTCAAGAGACCCAGTACTTC.

The chain joins TRBV18 to TRBJ1-1; tentative D call: TRBD1 (5 bases). The length of the CDR3 is 13 residues. V lost 5 bases to trimming and J lost 1 base, with 8 bases between them. Germline V CDR1 and CDR2: KGHSH, LQKENI. The DNA of the CDR3 is TGTGCCAGCTCAACGGACAAGAACACTGAAGCTTTCTTT. Amino acids: CASSTDKNTEAFF.

This clone was observed a single time. The J gene is TRBJ1-6, the V gene TRBV18; possibly TRBD1 for D (5 bases). This CDR3 is built from 14 residues. From germline, CDR1 is KGHSH and CDR2 LQKENI. The germline V and J ends were trimmed by 3 bases and 8 bases, with 11 bases remaining between them. The CDR3 region has the DNA TGTGCCAGCTCACCCCAGGGTCAGGATTCACCCCTCCACTTT. This codes for CASSPQGQDSPLHF.

This sequence joins TRBV4-1 and TRBJ2-5; possible D gene TRBD1, 6 bases. The V end lost 0 bases, the J end lost 5 bases, and 13 bases lay between the germline ends. CDR3 size: 15 residues. The germline V gene encodes CDR1 MGHRA and CDR2 YSYEKL. For the CDR3, the DNA is TGCGCCAGCAGCCAAGATGGTGGGGGCCGGGAGACCCAGTACTTC. Amino acids: CASSQDGGGRETQYF.

This sequence joins TRBV4-3 and TRBJ1-2; 8 bases align to TRBD1. The trim removed 0 bases at V and 2 bases at J, leaving 2 bases unmatched. Germline CDR1 LGHNA, CDR2 YSLEER. This CDR3 has 15 residues. CDR3 in DNA: TGCGCCAGCAGCCAAGACAGGGGGCGGAACTATGGCTACACCTTC. This translates into CASSQDRGRNYGYTF.

The chain has TRBV27 and TRBJ1-6; no clear D gene. V dropped 5 bases and J dropped 8 bases, with 16 bases sitting between them. CDR3 length: 15 residues. Germline loops: CDR1 MNHEY, CDR2 SMNVEV (reference sequence). The CDR3 is CASSPDAPGYSPLHF. The CDR3 coding sequence is TGTGCCAGCAGTCCCGACGCTCCCGGGTATTCACCCCTCCACTTT.

This chain connects TRBV11-2 to TRBJ1-1; 7 nucleotides match TRBD1. The CDR3 has 14 amino acids. After removal of 5 bases from V and 1 base from J, the junction contained 4 bases not matched to a gene. Germline V lookup: CDR1 SGHAT, CDR2 FQNNGV. CDR3 sequence: CASSQTGRNTEAFF. The CDR3 DNA follows: TGTGCCAGCAGCCAGACAGGGAGGAACACTGAAGCTTTCTTT.